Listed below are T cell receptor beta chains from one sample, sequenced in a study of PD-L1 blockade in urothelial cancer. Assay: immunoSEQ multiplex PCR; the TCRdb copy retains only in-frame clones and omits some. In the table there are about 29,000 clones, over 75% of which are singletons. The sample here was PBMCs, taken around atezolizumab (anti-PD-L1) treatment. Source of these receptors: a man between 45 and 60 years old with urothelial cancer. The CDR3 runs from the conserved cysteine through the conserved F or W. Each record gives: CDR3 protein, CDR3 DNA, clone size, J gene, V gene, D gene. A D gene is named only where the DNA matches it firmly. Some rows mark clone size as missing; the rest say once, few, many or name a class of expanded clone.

CASSDATGSGANVLTF | TGTGCCAGCAGTGACGCGACAGGGTCTGGGGCCAACGTCCTGACTTTC | NA | TRBJ2-6 | TRBV6-4 | TRBD1
CASSLISNQPQHF | TGTGCCAGCAGCCTTATTAGCAATCAGCCCCAGCATTTT | once | TRBJ1-5 | TRBV27 | NA
CASSTGGEQFF | TGTGCCAGCAGCACGGGGGGTGAGCAGTTCTTC | NA | TRBJ2-1 | TRBV7-6 | TRBD2
CASSLGSGNTEAFF | TGTGCCAGCAGCTTAGGTTCGGGGAACACTGAAGCTTTCTTT | NA | TRBJ1-1 | TRBV7-9 | NA
CASSAGTGGSGNTIYF | TGTGCCAGCAGCGCCGGGACAGGGGGGTCTGGAAACACCATATATTTT | NA | TRBJ1-3 | TRBV9 | TRBD1
CASSVAEQGNEQYF | TGTGCCAGCAGCGTAGCTGAGCAGGGGAACGAGCAGTACTTC | NA | TRBJ2-7 | TRBV9 | NA
CASSLRLAGGGTGELFF | TGTGCCAGCAGCTTACGGTTAGCGGGAGGTGGAACCGGGGAGCTGTTTTTT | NA | TRBJ2-2 | TRBV7-8 | TRBD2
CASSSQAPLIYTGELFF | TGTGCCAGCAGCAGTCAGGCTCCCTTAATTTACACCGGGGAGCTGTTTTTT | NA | TRBJ2-2 | TRBV5-6 | NA
CASSGGGTRRSDTQYF | TGTGCCAGCAGCGGCGGCGGGACTAGGAGGTCAGATACGCAGTATTTT | NA | TRBJ2-3 | TRBV9 | TRBD2
CASSADAGYPYNQPQHF | TGTGCCAGCAGCGCGGATGCGGGCTACCCATACAATCAGCCCCAGCATTTT | NA | TRBJ1-5 | TRBV9 | NA
CATSKDRATNEKLFF | TGTGCCACCAGCAAAGACAGGGCAACTAATGAAAAACTGTTTTTT | NA | TRBJ1-4 | TRBV15 | TRBD1
CASSLDRGLSGTGELFF | TGTGCCAGCAGCCTAGACAGGGGCCTGTCGGGCACCGGGGAGCTGTTTTTT | NA | TRBJ2-2 | TRBV28 | TRBD1
CASSLGGLVGGELFF | TGTGCCAGCAGTTTGGGGGGGCTAGTCGGCGGGGAGCTGTTTTTT | NA | TRBJ2-2 | TRBV28 | NA
CASSWAQTTGGYTF | TGCGCCAGCAGCTGGGCCCAAACAACGGGAGGCTACACCTTC | NA | TRBJ1-2 | TRBV5-1 | NA
CASSTSSGSGFYEQYF | TGTGCCAGCAGCACGAGTAGCGGGAGCGGCTTTTACGAGCAGTACTTC | NA | TRBJ2-7 | TRBV7-9 | TRBD2
CASSPDRGHDTGELFF | TGTGCCAGCAGCCCCGACAGGGGGCACGACACCGGGGAGCTGTTTTTT | NA | TRBJ2-2 | TRBV7-9 | TRBD1
CASTMNTEAFF | TGTGCCAGCACTATGAACACTGAAGCTTTCTTT | few | TRBJ1-1 | TRBV6-1 | NA
CASSDRSSYNSPLHF | TGTGCCAGCAGTGATCGGAGCTCCTATAATTCACCCCTCCACTTT | NA | TRBJ1-6 | TRBV11-1 | NA
CASSESPGTSQYF | TGCGCCAGCAGTGAGTCTCCCGGGACTAGTCAGTATTTT | few | TRBJ2-3 | TRBV10-2 | TRBD2
CASRHMLAGGRRSYNEQFF | TGTGCCAGCAGACACATGCTAGCGGGGGGCCGACGCTCCTACAATGAGCAGTTCTTC | few | TRBJ2-1 | TRBV27 | TRBD2
CASSPGISEAFF | TGTGCCAGTAGTCCAGGGATTTCTGAAGCTTTCTTT | few | TRBJ1-1 | TRBV19 | NA
CASSLLAGNSNQPQHF | TGTGCCAGCAGTTTACTTGCAGGGAATAGCAATCAGCCCCAGCATTTT | NA | TRBJ1-5 | TRBV27 | NA
CASSSTGTGLYGYTF | TGTGCCAGCAGCTCGACCGGGACAGGATTATATGGCTACACCTTC | few | TRBJ1-2 | TRBV7-9 | TRBD1
CASSQDGVLAVQETQYF | TGCGCCAGCAGCCAAGATGGCGTACTAGCGGTTCAAGAGACCCAGTACTTC | NA | TRBJ2-5 | TRBV4-1 | TRBD2
CASTKTSGSYEQYF | TGTGCCAGCACGAAAACTAGCGGCTCCTACGAGCAGTACTTC | NA | TRBJ2-7 | TRBV6-6 | TRBD2
CASSAGGAANTEAFF | TGCGCCAGCAGCGCCGGAGGCGCCGCGAACACTGAAGCTTTCTTT | few | TRBJ1-1 | TRBV5-1 | NA
CASSRTSGTRYQETQYF | TGTGCCAGCAGTCGTACTAGCGGGACCAGGTACCAAGAGACCCAGTACTTC | NA | TRBJ2-5 | TRBV25-1 | TRBD2
CASSSPGPSSYEQYF | TGTGCCAGCAGTTCCCCGGGTCCATCCTCCTACGAGCAGTACTTC | NA | TRBJ2-7 | TRBV6-5 | NA
CASRENGELFF | TGTGCCAGCAGGGAGAACGGGGAGCTGTTTTTT | NA | TRBJ2-2 | TRBV27 | NA
CATSRGRAPLHF | TGTGCCACCAGCAGAGGGAGGGCACCCCTCCACTTT | NA | TRBJ1-6 | TRBV15 | NA
CSVRQATNTEAFF | TGCAGCGTGCGACAGGCGACGAACACTGAAGCTTTCTTT | once | TRBJ1-1 | TRBV29-1 | NA
CASSQNVGGGETQYF | TGTGCCAGCAGCCAAAACGTAGGGGGAGGGGAGACCCAGTACTTC | NA | TRBJ2-5 | TRBV6-1 | NA